This T cell receptor beta chain derives from a study of blood T cell repertoires in COVID-19. Study overall: Both acute and convalescent COVID-19 samples were obtained from the United States, Italy and Spain. Sources were T cells, B-cell-depleted T cells, or PBMCs; the material itself was cDNA or gDNA.

Study processing details: Amplifying reference gene primers gave estimates of nucleated cell counts. TCRdb's copy holds only in-frame clones and misses some; the assay was immunoSEQ multiplex PCR. The V and J calls and clone size were taken over from that table, and D and trimming were inferred from the DNA. Altogether fewer than 150,000 clones are present, 85% to 90% being singletons, with the ten largest covering 5% to 6%. J was trimmed by 3 bases and V by 5 bases; bases with no gene match: 7. CDR1 SGHNT and CDR2 YENEEA come from the germline V gene. The CDR3 contains 15 residues. The sequenced sample was peripheral blood. The source of this sequence is a human donor in a cohort sampled during active COVID-19. The chain recombines TRBV11-3 with TRBJ2-3; 8 bases match TRBD1. The CDR3 loop reads CASSETGEGTDTQYF. The CDR3 DNA reads as TGTGCCAGCAGCGAGACAGGGGAAGGGACAGATACGCAGTATTTT.